This T cell receptor beta chain was identified in a study of read filtering for tumor transcriptome and immune sequencing. For the study at large: Patients were 17 male and 13 to 15 female, mean age 65.9 years, range roughly 47 to 85.

This library used approximately 370 ng RNA and molecular barcoded adaptors spanning alpha/delta and beta/gamma chains. TCRdb recomputed calls from the reads with MiXCR, one row per CDR3 protein. Found here are some 130,000 distinct CDR3 sequences, less than 15% of them singletons; the top ten hold 7% to 9%. This clonotype was recorded many times. The target antigen is unknown. Germline V gene data show CDR1 as KGHDR and CDR2 as SFDVKD. V was cut by 4 bases and J by 7 bases, with 12 bases left in between. The CDR3 length is 13 residues. Findings of the study overall: Approximately 80% of IR-seq clonotypes had one read, totaling about 3.5% of reads; RNA-seq: 74.6% and 44.6%.

The receptor's source is a donor aged 40 or older with multiple myeloma. Sequences were obtained from a population of CD138-negative cells sorted from bone marrow. The chain combines TRBV24-1 with TRBJ2-5; D gene unclear. The CDR3 reads CATSDPPWGTQYF. DNA of the CDR3: TGTGCCACCAGTGACCCCCCATGGGGGACCCAGTACTTC.